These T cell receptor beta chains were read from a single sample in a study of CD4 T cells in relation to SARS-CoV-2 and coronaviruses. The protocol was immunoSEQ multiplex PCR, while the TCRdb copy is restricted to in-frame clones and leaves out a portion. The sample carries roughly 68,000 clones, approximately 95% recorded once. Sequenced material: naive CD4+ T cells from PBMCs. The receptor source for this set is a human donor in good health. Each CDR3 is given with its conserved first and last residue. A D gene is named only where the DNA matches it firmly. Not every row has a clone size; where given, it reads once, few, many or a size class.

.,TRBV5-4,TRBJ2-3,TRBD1,TGTGCCAGCAGCACGGACAGGGGAGATACGCAGTATTTT,CASSTDRGDTQYF
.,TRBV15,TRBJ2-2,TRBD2,TGTGCCACCAGCATAGCGGGGACGATGGGCAGGGAGCTGTTTTTT,CATSIAGTMGRELFF
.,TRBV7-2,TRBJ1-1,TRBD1,TGTGCCAGCAACCGACAGGGGCTGGGCACTGAAGCTTTCTTT,CASNRQGLGTEAFF
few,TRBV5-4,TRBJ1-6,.,TGTGCCAGCAGCTCGTATAATTCACCCCTCCACTTT,CASSSYNSPLHF
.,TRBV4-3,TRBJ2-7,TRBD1,TGCGCCAGCAGCCAAATGGGACAGGGGATATCCTACGAGCAGTACTTC,CASSQMGQGISYEQYF
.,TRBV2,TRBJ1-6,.,TGTGCCAGCAGCCCCCTGGGGTTTGCCAGGGATTCACCCCTCCACTTT,CASSPLGFARDSPLHF
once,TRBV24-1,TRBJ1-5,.,TGTGCCACCTCCCTTGGGAAGTTTAGCAATCAGCCCCAGCATTTT,CATSLGKFSNQPQHF
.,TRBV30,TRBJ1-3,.,TGTGCCTGGAGCGCTGGAAACACCATATATTTT,CAWSAGNTIYF
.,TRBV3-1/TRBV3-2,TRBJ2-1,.,TGTGCCAGCAGCCCCCGGGGGCCCCTCGCCTACAATGAGCAGTTCTTC,CASSPRGPLAYNEQFF
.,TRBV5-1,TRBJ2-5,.,TGCGCCAGCAGCACGGACAGCCCCACGAGAGAGACCCAGTACTTC,CASSTDSPTRETQYF
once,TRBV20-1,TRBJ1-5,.,TGCAGTGCTAGGGGCAATCAGCCCCAGCATTTT,CSARGNQPQHF
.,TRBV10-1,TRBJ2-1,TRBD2,TGCGCCAGCAGTGAGTCCAGAGGGACTAGCGGGGGTTCCCGTTACGCCCTTAACAATGAGCAGTTCTTC,CASSESRGTSGGSRYALNNEQFF
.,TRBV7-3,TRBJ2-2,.,TGTGCCAGCAGGGAGGTAGCAGTCGGGGAGCTGTTTTTT,CASREVAVGELFF
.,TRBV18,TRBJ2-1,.,TGTGCCAGTTCTGGACCGGATGAGCAGTTCTTC,CASSGPDEQFF
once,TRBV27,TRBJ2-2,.,TGTGCCAGCAGTTTAGGGCAGGGGCTGAGGACCGGGGAGCTGTTTTTT,CASSLGQGLRTGELFF
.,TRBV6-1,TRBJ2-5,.,TGTGCCAGCAGTGAAGATACCGTGGAAGAGACCCAGTACTTC,CASSEDTVEETQYF
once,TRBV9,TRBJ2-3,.,TGTGCCAGCGGTGGGGGGAAGAAGAACACAGATACGCAGTATTTT,CASGGGKKNTDTQYF
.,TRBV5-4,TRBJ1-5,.,TGTGCCAGCAGCTTGCTGAATCAGCCCCAGCATTTT,CASSLLNQPQHF
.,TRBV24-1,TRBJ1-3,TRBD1,TGTGCCACCCCTAGCCACTTCGGGACAGAAACTGGAAACACCATATATTTT,CATPSHFGTETGNTIYF
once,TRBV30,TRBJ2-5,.,TGTGCCTGGAACGGTGTGGGCGCCCAAGAGACCCAGTACTTC,CAWNGVGAQETQYF
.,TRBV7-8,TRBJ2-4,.,TGTGCCAGCAGCATGCCCCTCAGGGCCTCCAAGAACATTCAGTACTTC,CASSMPLRASKNIQYF